The 25 T cell receptor beta chains below all came from one sample that was sequenced in a study of blood T cells in healthy people across ages. Through a sample-barcoded 5' primer and a J-beta primer mix, a second PCR was run for 7 to 11 cycles. TCRdb recomputed calls from the 5' RACE reads with MiXCR, one row per CDR3 protein. The repertoire holds around 970,000 distinct CDR3 sequences, just over 50% seen once, with 20% to 25% in the top ten. The specimen was blood. These receptors were collected from a woman between 55 and 75 years old in good health.

The chain links TRBV4-2 to TRBJ2-7; 8 nucleotides agree with TRBD2. V dropped 0 bases and J dropped 4; count of bases not matched to a gene: 14. The germline CDR1 and CDR2 sequences are LGHNA and YNFKEQ. CDR3 size: 18 residues. The CDR3 sequence is CASSQDPPAGEVVYEQYF. Here the CDR3 DNA reads TGTGCCAGCAGCCAAGATCCCCCAGCGGGAGAGGTCGTATACGAGCAGTACTTC.

CDR3: CASSPTGSQPQHF. Here the CDR3 DNA reads TGTGCCAGCAGCCCGACAGGGTCGCAGCCCCAGCATTTT. The rearrangement joins TRBV7-3 to TRBJ1-5; 7 positions match TRBD1. This CDR3 has 13 amino acids. Germline V gene lookup returns CDR1 SGHTA and CDR2 FQGTGA. Trimming cost V 5 bases and J 7 bases; bases outside gene matches: 5.

This clonotype was seen only a few times. CDR3 sequence reads: CASSQDGLQGPSYEQYF. CDR3 nucleotides: TGTGCCAGCAGCCAAGATGGCTTACAGGGACCCTCCTACGAGCAGTACTTC. V and J are TRBV4-2 and TRBJ2-7, with D possibly matching TRBD1 (6 bases). V lost 0 bases and J 0 bases, leaving 15 bases between the germline ends. Looked up from germline, CDR1 is LGHNA and CDR2 is YNFKEQ. This CDR3 comprises 17 residues.

The V call is TRBV7-2, the J call TRBJ1-2; 9 bases match TRBD1. Germline CDR1 SGHTA, CDR2 FQGNSA. V gave up 5 bases and J gave up 6 bases; unmatched junction bases: 7. CDR3 length: 14 amino acids. The CDR3 sequence: CASSPDRGSDGYTF. For the CDR3, the DNA is TGTGCCAGCAGCCCGGACAGGGGTTCGGATGGCTACACCTTC.

The genes are TRBV5-1 and TRBJ2-3, with D perhaps TRBD2 (5 bases). Germline values: CDR1 SGHRS, CDR2 YFSETQ. Between the trimmed V and J ends, which lost 0 bases and 4 bases, there was a span of 15 bases. This CDR3 contains 16 residues. CDR3 nucleotides: TGCGCCAGCAGCTTGGGTGTAGGAGAAGCGGCAGATACGCAGTATTTT. It encodes CASSLGVGEAADTQYF.

The chain uses TRBV10-3 and TRBJ2-7, with 7 bases lining up with TRBD2. The CDR3 totals 14 residues. Germline CDR1 ENHRY, CDR2 SYGVKD. Trimming at V came to 10 bases and at J to 7 bases, leaving 16 bases not matched to a gene. CDR3 bases: TGTGCCACTGTCCGGGGACTACCGTGGGAGGAGCAGTACTTC. Translated: CATVRGLPWEEQYF.

The rearrangement uses TRBV5-5 and TRBJ2-7; 9 positions match TRBD1. The DNA end lines up better with TRBJ2-5; the J call may be wrong. The germline V gene has CDR1 SGHKS and CDR2 YYEKEE (reference sequence). The CDR3 covers 15 residues. For the CDR3, the DNA is TGTGCCAGCAGTCGGACACAGGGGGCGCGTGAGACCCAGTACTTC. It codes for CASSRTQGARETQYF.

There are a few counts of this clonotype. This chain links TRBV29-1 with TRBJ2-1, with D unresolved. V was clipped by 7 bases and J by 0 bases, with 7 bases between them. Germline CDR1 is SQVTM and CDR2 is ANQGSEA. This CDR3 has 12 amino acids. CDR3 in DNA: TGCAGCGCTGTAAGCTCCTACAATGAGCAGTTCTTC. It yields the protein CSAVSSYNEQFF.

CDR3 coding DNA: TGCGCCAGCAGCCAAGAATCAACTGGCGGGAGGGTATACACCGGGGAGCTGTTTTTT. It specifies CASSQESTGGRVYTGELFF. The chain couples TRBV4-3 to TRBJ2-2, with TRBD2 identical over 9 bases. Trimming took 0 bases from V and 3 from J; bases not matched to a gene: 11. CDR1 and CDR2 from the germline V gene are LGHNA and YSLEER. The CDR3 is 19 amino acids.

V and J are TRBV2 and TRBJ2-7; tentative D call: TRBD1 (5 bases). Germline V gene lookup returns CDR1 SNHLY and CDR2 FYNNEI. CDR3 length: 14 residues. V lost 7 bases and J 1 base, leaving 14 bases between the germline ends. CDR3 sequence (DNA): TGTGCCAGCACTTATTTGAAGGGGTCCTACGAGCAGTACTTC. This encodes CASTYLKGSYEQYF.

The V call is TRBV6-1, the J call TRBJ2-4, with D unclear. The DNA end is more similar to TRBJ2-5, so the J call may be wrong. The germline CDR1 and CDR2 sequences are MNHNS and SASEGT. The CDR3 runs 13 residues. CDR3 sequence: CASIRHLQETQYF. The CDR3 DNA reads as TGTGCCAGCATCCGACACCTTCAAGAGACCCAGTACTTC.

The rearrangement joins TRBV7-2 to TRBJ2-7, with TRBD2 matching over 8 bases. The CDR3 is 16 amino acids. Looked up from germline, CDR1 is SGHTA and CDR2 is FQGNSA. V lost 6 bases to trimming and J lost 0 bases; unmatched junction nucleotides: 10. The CDR3 region is CASSREGSVGSYEQYF. The CDR3 nucleotides are TGTGCCAGCAGTCGGGAGGGGTCGGTAGGCTCCTACGAGCAGTACTTC. The variable domain in full, with the rest retrieved from reference TRBV7-2 and TRBJ2-7, is GAGVSQSPSNKVTEKGKDVELRCDPISGHTALYWYRQSLGQGLEFLIYFQGNSAPDKSGLPSDRFSAERTGGSVSTLTIQRTQQEDSAVYLCASSREGSVGSYEQYFGPGTRLTVT.

Comments on this clonotype: A junction end diverges from the germline sequence, so it may reflect a read error. V and J are TRBV20-1 and TRBJ2-7, with 9 positions matching TRBD2. The CDR3 runs 15 residues. Per the germline V gene, CDR1 is DFQATT and CDR2 is SNEGSKA (reference sequence). CDR3 in amino acids: CSVRHPGLAVYEQYF. CDR3 DNA: TGCAGTGTTAGACACCCGGGACTAGCTGTTTACGAGCAGTACTTC.

The chain employs TRBV7-2 and TRBJ2-3; D call uncertain. V shed 5 bases and J shed 2 bases, with 20 bases lying between them. CDR1 and CDR2 (germline): SGHTA, FQGNSA. This CDR3 has 17 amino acids. CDR3 bases: TGTGCCAGCAGCCCAGAGGAGAGCCGATATAACACAGATACGCAGTATTTT. Translation gives CASSPEESRYNTDTQYF.

A few counts support this clonotype. The gene calls are TRBV5-1 and TRBJ2-7, with TRBD1 as a possible D gene (5 bases). The J call may be incorrect, as the DNA end agrees better with TRBJ2-5. CDR1 is SGHRS and CDR2 is YFSETQ in the germline V gene. This CDR3 has 15 residues. The DNA of the CDR3 is TGCGCCAGCAGCTTGGCTTCGGCAGGGAAAGAGACCCAGTACTTC. Translated: CASSLASAGKETQYF.

This clonotype came up a few times. The chain employs TRBV3-1 and TRBJ2-7, with 9 bases identical to TRBD2. Germline assignment: CDR1 LGHDT and CDR2 YNNKEL (reference sequence). CDR3 length: 15 amino acids. V trimming: 4 bases; J trimming: 2 bases; junction bases outside the gene matches: 6. CDR3 in DNA: TGTGCCAGCAGCCCGGGACTAGCTGCAACCTACGAGCAGTACTTC. Translated, it gives CASSPGLAATYEQYF.

V is TRBV6-2 or TRBV6-3 and J is TRBJ2-7, with 10 bases lining up with TRBD1. Germline CDR1 and CDR2: MNHEY and SVGEGT. The junction had 13 bases not matched to a gene; V was cut back by 8 bases and J by 3 bases. The CDR3 length is 16 residues. CDR3 nucleotides: TGTGCCAGCGACCCTTGGGGGGACAGGGGTGTCTACGAGCAGTACTTC. It specifies CASDPWGDRGVYEQYF.

This sequence joins TRBV12-3 or TRBV12-4 and TRBJ2-1; D remains unclear. The V and J ends lost 1 base and 7 bases respectively, with 11 bases between them. The CDR3 is made up of 14 amino acids. This CDR3 reads CASSLGVFGNEQFF. CDR3 coding DNA: TGTGCCAGCAGTTTAGGCGTCTTTGGGAATGAGCAGTTCTTC.

Notes on this clonotype: This may be a read error: a much more frequent sequence differs by one nucleotide. This rearrangement joins TRBV20-1 to TRBJ2-7, with 8 bases lining up with TRBD2. Losses at the gene ends were 2 bases for V and 6 bases for J; bases not matched to a gene: 15. The CDR3 spans 16 residues. CDR1 DFQATT and CDR2 SNEGSKA come from the germline V gene (reference sequence). For the CDR3, the DNA is TGCAGTGCTAGACCCCCCGGCGTTAGCGGGATGCGCGAGCAGTACTTC. Its translation is CSARPPGVSGMREQYF.

This sequence joins TRBV20-1 and TRBJ2-3, with a weak D call TRBD2 (6 bases). Between the trimmed V and J ends, which lost 3 bases and 3 bases, there was a span of 13 bases. The CDR3 sequence is 14 residues long. CDR1 is DFQATT, CDR2 SNEGSKA, per germline (reference sequence). The chain's CDR3 is CSASRGTLTDTQYF. The CDR3 DNA sequence: TGCAGTGCTAGCCGGGGGACTCTAACAGATACGCAGTATTTT.

This clonotype came up a few times. V gene TRBV7-2 combines with J gene TRBJ2-1; 9 positions agree with TRBD2. V shed 0 bases, J shed 0 bases, and the junction held 9 bases outside the gene matches. The CDR3 runs 19 residues. CDR1 SGHTA and CDR2 FQGNSA come from the germline V gene. CDR3 bases: TGTGCCAGCAGCTTAGCTGCGGGAGGGCCCCTAAGCTCCTACAATGAGCAGTTCTTC. This gives the protein CASSLAAGGPLSSYNEQFF.

The chain uses TRBV28 and TRBJ2-7, with 7 bases lining up with TRBD1. Germline values: CDR1 MDHEN, CDR2 SYDVKM. The junction had 9 bases not matched to a gene; V was cut back by 5 bases and J by 5 bases. The CDR3 contains 14 residues. The CDR3 spells CASSPDREGHEQYF. CDR3 in DNA: TGTGCCAGCAGTCCCGACAGGGAAGGCCACGAGCAGTACTTC.

V gene TRBV28 combines with J gene TRBJ1-2, with TRBD1 matching over 8 bases. The germline V gene encodes CDR1 MDHEN and CDR2 SYDVKM. Trimming removed 2 bases from V and 3 bases from J; junction bases left unmatched: 8. The CDR3 length is 16 residues. The DNA of the CDR3 is TGTGCCAGCAGTTTACAGGGGGCTTTGAGGTACTATGGCTACACCTTC. It yields the protein CASSLQGALRYYGYTF.

The genes are TRBV10-3 and TRBJ2-7; D is possibly TRBD1 or TRBD2 (5 bases each). The CDR3 has 15 residues. Germline CDR1 and CDR2: ENHRY and SYGVKD. With 6 bases removed from V and 0 bases from J, the gap between germline ends came to 15 bases. CDR3 bases: TGTGCCATCAGCTCTTGGGGGATTAGCTCCTACGAGCAGTACTTC. Translation: CAISSWGISSYEQYF.

The J gene is TRBJ1-5, the V gene TRBV19, with unresolved D. Trimming shortened V by 7 bases and J by 0 bases, and 10 bases separated the two germline ends. This CDR3 has 14 amino acids. Germline V gene lookup returns CDR1 LNHDA and CDR2 SQIVND (reference sequence). The CDR3 protein is CASTLRDSNQPQHF. The DNA for the CDR3 is TGTGCCAGTACCCTAAGGGATAGCAATCAGCCCCAGCATTTT.